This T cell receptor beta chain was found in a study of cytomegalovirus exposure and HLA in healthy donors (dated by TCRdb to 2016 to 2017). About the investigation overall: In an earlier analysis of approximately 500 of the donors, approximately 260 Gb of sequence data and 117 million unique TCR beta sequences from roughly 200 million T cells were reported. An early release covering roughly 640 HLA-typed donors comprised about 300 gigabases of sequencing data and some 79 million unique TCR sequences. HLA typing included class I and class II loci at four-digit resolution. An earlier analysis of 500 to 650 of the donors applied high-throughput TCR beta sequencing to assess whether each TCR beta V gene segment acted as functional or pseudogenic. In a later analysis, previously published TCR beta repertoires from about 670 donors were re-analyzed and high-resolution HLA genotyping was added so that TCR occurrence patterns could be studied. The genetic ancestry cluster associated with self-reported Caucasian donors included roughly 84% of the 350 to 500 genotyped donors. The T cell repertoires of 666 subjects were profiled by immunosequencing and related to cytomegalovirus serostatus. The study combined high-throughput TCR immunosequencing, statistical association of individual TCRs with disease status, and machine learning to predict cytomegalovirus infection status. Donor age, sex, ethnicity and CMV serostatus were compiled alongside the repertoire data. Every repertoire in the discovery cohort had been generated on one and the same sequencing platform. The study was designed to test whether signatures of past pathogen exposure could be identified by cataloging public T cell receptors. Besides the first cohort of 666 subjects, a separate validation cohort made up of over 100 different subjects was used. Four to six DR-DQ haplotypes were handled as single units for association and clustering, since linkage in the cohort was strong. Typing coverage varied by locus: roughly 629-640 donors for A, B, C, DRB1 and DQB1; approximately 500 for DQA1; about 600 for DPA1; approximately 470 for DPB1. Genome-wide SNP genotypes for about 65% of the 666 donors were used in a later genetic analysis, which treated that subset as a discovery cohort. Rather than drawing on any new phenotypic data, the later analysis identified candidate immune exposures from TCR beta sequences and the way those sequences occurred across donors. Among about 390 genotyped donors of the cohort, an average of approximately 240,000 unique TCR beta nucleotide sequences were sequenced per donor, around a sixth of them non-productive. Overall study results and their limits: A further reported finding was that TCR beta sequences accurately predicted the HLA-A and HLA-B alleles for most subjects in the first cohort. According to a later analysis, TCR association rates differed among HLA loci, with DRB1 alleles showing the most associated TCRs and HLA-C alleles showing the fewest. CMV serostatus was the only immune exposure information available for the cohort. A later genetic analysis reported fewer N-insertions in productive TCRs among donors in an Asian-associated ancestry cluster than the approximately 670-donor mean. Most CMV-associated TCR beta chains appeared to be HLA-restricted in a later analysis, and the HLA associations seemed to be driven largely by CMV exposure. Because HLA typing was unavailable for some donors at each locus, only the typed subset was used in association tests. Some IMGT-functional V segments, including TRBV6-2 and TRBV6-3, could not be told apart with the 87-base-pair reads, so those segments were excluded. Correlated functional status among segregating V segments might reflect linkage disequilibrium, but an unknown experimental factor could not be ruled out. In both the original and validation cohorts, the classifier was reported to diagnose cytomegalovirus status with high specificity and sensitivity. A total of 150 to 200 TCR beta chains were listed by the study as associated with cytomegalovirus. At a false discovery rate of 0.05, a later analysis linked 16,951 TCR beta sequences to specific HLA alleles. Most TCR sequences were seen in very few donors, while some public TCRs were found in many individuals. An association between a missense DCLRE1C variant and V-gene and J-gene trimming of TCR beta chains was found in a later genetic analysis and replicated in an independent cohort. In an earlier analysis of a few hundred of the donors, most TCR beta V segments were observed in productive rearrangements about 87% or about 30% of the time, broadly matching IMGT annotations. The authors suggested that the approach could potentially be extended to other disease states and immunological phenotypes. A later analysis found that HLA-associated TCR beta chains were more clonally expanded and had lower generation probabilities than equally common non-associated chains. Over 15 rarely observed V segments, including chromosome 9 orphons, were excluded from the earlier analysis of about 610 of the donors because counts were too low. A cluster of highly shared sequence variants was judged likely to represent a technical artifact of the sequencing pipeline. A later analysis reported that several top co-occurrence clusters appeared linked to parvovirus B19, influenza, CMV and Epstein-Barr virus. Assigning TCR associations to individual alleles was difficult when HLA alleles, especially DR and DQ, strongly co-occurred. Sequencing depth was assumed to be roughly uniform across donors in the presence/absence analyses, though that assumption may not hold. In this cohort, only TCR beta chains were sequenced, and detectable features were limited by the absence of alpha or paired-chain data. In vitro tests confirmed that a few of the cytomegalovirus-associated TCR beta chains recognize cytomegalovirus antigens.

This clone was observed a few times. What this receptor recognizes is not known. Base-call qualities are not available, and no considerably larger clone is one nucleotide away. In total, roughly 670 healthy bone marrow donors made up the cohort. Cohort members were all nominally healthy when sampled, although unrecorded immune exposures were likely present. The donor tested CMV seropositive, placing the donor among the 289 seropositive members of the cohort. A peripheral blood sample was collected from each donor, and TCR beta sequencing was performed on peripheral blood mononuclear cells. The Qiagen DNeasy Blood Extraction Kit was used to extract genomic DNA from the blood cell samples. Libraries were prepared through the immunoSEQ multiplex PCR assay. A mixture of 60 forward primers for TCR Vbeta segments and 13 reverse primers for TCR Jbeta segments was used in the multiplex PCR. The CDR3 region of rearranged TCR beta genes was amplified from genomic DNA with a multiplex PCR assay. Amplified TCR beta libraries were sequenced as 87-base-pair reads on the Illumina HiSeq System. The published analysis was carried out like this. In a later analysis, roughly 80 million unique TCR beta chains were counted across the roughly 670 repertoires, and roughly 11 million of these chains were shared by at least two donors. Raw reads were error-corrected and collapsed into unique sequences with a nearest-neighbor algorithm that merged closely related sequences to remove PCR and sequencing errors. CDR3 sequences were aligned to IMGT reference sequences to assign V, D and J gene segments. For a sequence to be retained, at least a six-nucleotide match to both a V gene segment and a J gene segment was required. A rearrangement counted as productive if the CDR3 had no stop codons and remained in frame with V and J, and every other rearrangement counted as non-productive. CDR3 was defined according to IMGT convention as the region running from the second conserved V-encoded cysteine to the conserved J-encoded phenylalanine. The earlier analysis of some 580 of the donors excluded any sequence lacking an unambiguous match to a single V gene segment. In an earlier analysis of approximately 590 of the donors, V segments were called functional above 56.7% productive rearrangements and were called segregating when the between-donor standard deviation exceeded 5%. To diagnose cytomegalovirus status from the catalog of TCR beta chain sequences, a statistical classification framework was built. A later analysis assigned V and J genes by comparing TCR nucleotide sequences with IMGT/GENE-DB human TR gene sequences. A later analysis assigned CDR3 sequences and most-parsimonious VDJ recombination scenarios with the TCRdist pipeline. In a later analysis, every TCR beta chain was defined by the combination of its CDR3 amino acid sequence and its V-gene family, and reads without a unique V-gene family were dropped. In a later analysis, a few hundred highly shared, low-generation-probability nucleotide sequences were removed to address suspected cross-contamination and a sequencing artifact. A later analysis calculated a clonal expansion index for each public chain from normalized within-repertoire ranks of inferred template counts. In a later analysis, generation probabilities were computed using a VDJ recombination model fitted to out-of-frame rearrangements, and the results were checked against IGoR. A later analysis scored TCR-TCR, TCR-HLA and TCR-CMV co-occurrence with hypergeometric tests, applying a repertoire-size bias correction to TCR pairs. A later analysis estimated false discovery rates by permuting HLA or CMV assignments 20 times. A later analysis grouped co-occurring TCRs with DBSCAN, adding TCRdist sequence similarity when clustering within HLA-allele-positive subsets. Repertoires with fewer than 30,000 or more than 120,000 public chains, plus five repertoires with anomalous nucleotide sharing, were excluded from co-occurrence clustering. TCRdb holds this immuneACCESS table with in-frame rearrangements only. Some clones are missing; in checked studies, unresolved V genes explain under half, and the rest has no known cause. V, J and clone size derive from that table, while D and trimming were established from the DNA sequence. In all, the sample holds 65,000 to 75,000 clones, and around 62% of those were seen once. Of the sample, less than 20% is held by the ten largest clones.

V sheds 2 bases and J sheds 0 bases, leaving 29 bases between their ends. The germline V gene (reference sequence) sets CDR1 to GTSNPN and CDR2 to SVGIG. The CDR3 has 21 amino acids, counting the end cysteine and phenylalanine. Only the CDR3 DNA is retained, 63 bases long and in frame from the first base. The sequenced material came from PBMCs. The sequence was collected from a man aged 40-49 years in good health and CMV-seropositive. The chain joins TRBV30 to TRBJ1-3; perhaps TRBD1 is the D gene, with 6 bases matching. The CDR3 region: CAWSLTSGFRDTPISGNTIYF. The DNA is TGTGCCTGGAGTCTTACGTCTGGTTTTCGGGACACGCCTATCTCTGGAAACACCATATATTTT.